Following are 5 T cell receptor beta chains from one sample sequenced in a study of shared clonotypes between healthy human individuals. Clones were sequenced by immunoSEQ multiplex PCR, and TCRdb holds only the in-frame ones, with some missing. The sample lists some 2.3 million clones; about 92% were seen once. Sequencing was carried out using naive CD4+ T cells from PBMCs. As to subset: CD45RA+ positively selected. Source of these receptors: a man aged 18 to 30 in good health. Some clones in this sample may be carry-over from other donors' samples.

V is TRBV6-1 and J is TRBJ2-1; 10 nucleotides align to TRBD2. J was trimmed by 5 bases and V by 6 bases; bases with no gene match: 4. The CDR3 has 14 residues. CDR1 MNHNS and CDR2 SASEGT come from the germline V gene. CDR3 amino acids: CASRWGLANNEQFF. CDR3 DNA: TGTGCCAGCAGGTGGGGACTAGCGAACAATGAGCAGTTCTTC.

The gene calls are TRBV6-5 and TRBJ2-1; possibly TRBD1 for D (6 bases). This CDR3 spans 15 amino acids. Trimming took 2 bases from V and 8 from J, leaving 16 bases between them. CDR1 and CDR2 (germline): MNHEY, SVGAGI. The CDR3 DNA reads as TGTGCCAGCAGTTACGGTCTGGATGGGGGCGATGAGCAGTTCTTC. This gives the protein CASSYGLDGGDEQFF.

CDR3 coding DNA: TGTGCCAGCAGCTTGGACGCGGGGAGGGCGAACACCGGGGAGCTGTTTTTT. Residues: CASSLDAGRANTGELFF. This chain joins TRBV7-3 and TRBJ2-2; TRBD2 matches at 7 bases. The CDR3 is made up of 17 amino acids. Germline V gene lookup returns CDR1 SGHTA and CDR2 FQGTGA. V shed 3 bases, J shed 0 bases, and the junction held 7 bases outside the gene matches.

J is TRBJ1-2 and V is TRBV6-6, with D maybe TRBD1 (5 bases). Trimming shortened V by 6 bases and J by 4 bases, and 12 bases separated the two germline ends. Germline CDR1 and CDR2: MNHNY and SVGAGI (reference sequence). The CDR3 covers 13 residues. This CDR3 reads CASSPSGTYGYTF. Here the CDR3 DNA reads TGTGCCAGCAGCCCCTCAGGGACCTATGGCTACACCTTC.

The chain has TRBV7-9 and TRBJ1-4, with 7 positions matching TRBD1. CDR1 and CDR2 from the germline V gene are SEHNR and FQNEAQ (reference sequence). The J segment lost 5 bases and the V segment lost 2 bases, leaving 8 bases of the junction unmatched. The CDR3 loop spans 16 amino acids. The CDR3 spells CASSLMGSGGNEKLFF. The CDR3 coding sequence is TGTGCCAGCAGCTTAATGGGATCAGGGGGAAATGAAAAACTGTTTTTT.